The clone carrying this T cell receptor beta chain was counted between two and nine times. This sample was taken from a study of T cells after yellow fever vaccination. In TCRdb, the 5' RACE reads were re-called with MiXCR into one record per CDR3 protein. This repertoire shows approximately 330,000 distinct CDR3 sequences, 4.1% found once; its top ten account for about 26%. This sequence was found in a man between 18 and 35 years old who received the YFV17D yellow fever vaccine. The sample here was PBMCs, taken 5 days after the yellow fever booster vaccination.

CDR3 in amino acids: CASSQGDHPYGYTF. The CDR3 DNA is TGCGCCAGCAGCCAGGGGGACCACCCCTATGGCTACACCTTC. The rearrangement links TRBV4-3 to TRBJ1-2; tentative D call: TRBD1 (5 bases). CDR3 size: 14 residues. Germline V lookup: CDR1 LGHNA, CDR2 YSLEER. V dropped 3 bases and J dropped 4 bases, with 12 bases sitting between them.